Each of the 24 T cell receptor beta chains below was sequenced from the same sample in a study of monozygotic twins with inflammatory bowel disease. No DNA is given; TCRdb re-called the 5' RACE reads and lists each CDR3 protein once. Recorded for this sample: over 150,000 distinct CDR3 sequences. Sequencing used blood. Every receptor here comes from a human donor with ulcerative colitis or Crohn's disease, or a healthy co-twin of an affected twin (not recorded which).

This rearrangement joins TRBV4-2 to TRBJ2-5; absent DNA, TCRdb's TRBD2 call cannot be checked. There are 15 residues in the CDR3. CDR1 and CDR2 (germline): LGHNA, YNFKEQ. The CDR3 loop is CASSEGSGGQETQYF.

The chain combines TRBV9 with TRBJ2-5; TCRdb's D call, TRBD2, is unchecked because there is no DNA. The CDR3 totals 15 residues. Germline CDR1 reads SGDLS; CDR2 reads YYNGEE. Here the CDR3 reads CASGTSGADVSAQYF. Combining the CDR3 with reference TRBV9 and TRBJ2-5 gives the whole variable domain DSGVTQTPKHLITATGQRVTLRCSPRSGDLSVYWYQQSLDQGLQFLIQYYNGEERAKGNILERFSAQQFPDLHSELNLSSLELGDSALYFCASGTSGADVSAQYFGPGTRLLVL.

V gene TRBV5-1 combines with J gene TRBJ2-7; the D gene TCRdb calls, TRBD1, cannot be checked with no DNA. This CDR3 comprises 15 residues. Germline values: CDR1 SGHRS, CDR2 YFSETQ. The CDR3 loop is CASSLGGGETYEQYF.

The chain couples TRBV27 to TRBJ1-5; without DNA, the TCRdb call of TRBD1 cannot be checked. Germline V gene sequence: CDR1 MNHEY, CDR2 SMNVEV (reference sequence). The CDR3 length is 17 residues. CDR3 residues: CASSLRDRESLSQPQHF.

The chain joins TRBV7-2 to TRBJ2-7; without DNA, the TCRdb call of TRBD2 cannot be checked. There are 17 residues in the CDR3. Germline V gene data show CDR1 as SGHTA and CDR2 as FQGNSA. The CDR3 region is CASKGQGTSGRVYEQYF.

The chain links TRBV11-2 to TRBJ2-3; TCRdb reports TRBD1, a call that lacks DNA to check it against. The CDR3 covers 12 residues. Germline CDR1 reads SGHAT; CDR2 reads FQNNGV. The CDR3 loop reads CASSLDRGTQYF.

The genes are TRBV20-1 and TRBJ2-3; the D gene TCRdb calls, TRBD1, cannot be checked with no DNA. This CDR3 spans 15 amino acids. Germline CDR1 is DFQATT and CDR2 is SNEGSKA (reference sequence). CDR3 protein: CSASPQAGSSDTQYF.

V is TRBV5-1 and J is TRBJ2-2; TCRdb reports TRBD2, a call that lacks DNA to check it against. Germline assignment: CDR1 SGHRS and CDR2 YFSETQ. CDR3 size: 17 residues. CDR3 sequence reads: CASSLEPSGRSVGELFF.

V is TRBV5-1 and J is TRBJ2-1; the TCRdb D gene call, TRBD2, has no DNA to confirm it. The germline CDR1 and CDR2 sequences are SGHRS and YFSETQ. There are 17 residues in the CDR3. This chain's CDR3 is CASSLVFELAGEVEQFF.

V is TRBV15 and J is TRBJ1-5; absent DNA, TCRdb's TRBD1 call cannot be checked. Germline values: CDR1 LNHNV, CDR2 YYDKDF (reference sequence). The CDR3 is 14 amino acids. The CDR3 sequence: CATSREQGNQPQHF.

This chain joins TRBV2 and TRBJ1-4. This CDR3 spans 11 amino acids. CDR1 and CDR2 (germline): SNHLY, FYNNEI. CDR3 residues: CASSETTRTYF.

The chain has TRBV7-3 and TRBJ1-4; TCRdb calls TRBD1, which cannot be checked without DNA. The germline gives CDR1 SGHTA, CDR2 FQGTGA. The CDR3 is 17 residues long. The CDR3 protein is CASSSQGSALTNEKLFF.

The chain combines TRBV3-1 with TRBJ1-2. Germline V lookup: CDR1 LGHDT, CDR2 YNNKEL (reference sequence). This CDR3 comprises 14 residues. The CDR3 reads CASSQDAADWGYTF.

V usage is TRBV7-9 and J usage is TRBJ2-1; TCRdb's D gene call, TRBD1, goes unchecked for lack of DNA. Germline V CDR1 and CDR2: SEHNR, FQNEAQ (reference sequence). This CDR3 region has 12 residues. The CDR3: CASSWGTGEQFF.

J is TRBJ1-4 and V is TRBV5-1; TCRdb returns TRBD1, unconfirmable since there is no DNA. Per the germline V gene, CDR1 is SGHRS and CDR2 is YFSETQ. The CDR3 has 14 amino acids. CDR3 protein: CASSLQGRNEKLFF.

The chain recombines TRBV18 with TRBJ1-4. Germline CDR1 reads KGHSH; CDR2 reads LQKENI. This CDR3 has 13 amino acids. The CDR3 sequence is CASSPATNEKLFF.

This chain links TRBV12-5 with TRBJ1-5; TCRdb gives TRBD1 as the D gene, but with no DNA this cannot be confirmed. This CDR3 spans 16 amino acids. In germline, CDR1 is LGHNT, CDR2 FRNRAP. The CDR3 sequence is CASGLVTLADYQPQHF.

The chain uses TRBV29-1 and TRBJ2-1; lacking DNA, the TRBD1 call made by TCRdb goes unchecked. The germline gives CDR1 SQVTM, CDR2 ANQGSEA. This CDR3 is 11 amino acids long. This chain's CDR3 is CSVRDINEQFF.

The chain links TRBV20-1 to TRBJ2-1. Looked up from germline, CDR1 is DFQATT and CDR2 is SNEGSKA (reference sequence). The CDR3 sequence is 13 residues long. CDR3 protein: CSARGAPDDEQFF.

V gene TRBV12-3 or TRBV12-4 combines with J gene TRBJ2-6; TCRdb's assignment of TRBD1 cannot be checked, as there is no DNA. This CDR3 is built from 17 residues. CDR3 region: CASSLWTGGSGANVLTF.

This sequence joins TRBV9 and TRBJ2-7; TCRdb designates TRBD1, a call that cannot be tested without DNA. Germline lookup yields CDR1 SGDLS and CDR2 YYNGEE. The CDR3 contains 12 residues. CDR3 region: CVARQGSYEQYF.

CDR3 amino acids: CSARVSRDVASNEQFF. This rearrangement joins TRBV20-1 to TRBJ2-1; TCRdb indicates TRBD1, and absent DNA this call remains unverified. Germline values: CDR1 DFQATT, CDR2 SNEGSKA (reference sequence). The CDR3 has 16 amino acids.

The CDR3 loop is CASSPPPTHSYEQYF. The V and J genes are TRBV7-2 and TRBJ2-7; absent DNA, TCRdb's TRBD1 call cannot be checked. The CDR3 is 15 residues long. Germline V gives CDR1 SGHTA, CDR2 FQGNSA.

J is TRBJ2-2 and V is TRBV20-1; TCRdb outputs TRBD2, but without DNA this stays unchecked. Germline V gives CDR1 DFQATT, CDR2 SNEGSKA (reference sequence). The CDR3 has 16 residues. The CDR3 sequence: CSARGSGSIGTGELFF.